These 31 T cell receptor beta chains share one sample of origin, sequenced in a study of CD8 T cells in ankylosing spondylitis. TCRdb re-called the 5' RACE reads with MiXCR, one entry per CDR3 protein. The sample includes about 280,000 distinct CDR3 sequences, roughly 20% of them seen just once. The sample was blood, either unsorted or a sorted T cell fraction (not recorded which). The receptors were sampled from a male donor with ankylosing spondylitis or in good health (not recorded which).

The chain has TRBV5-1 and TRBJ1-3; D ambiguous. Germline V gives CDR1 SGHRS, CDR2 YFSETQ. This CDR3 has 15 residues. V gave up 0 bases and J gave up 0 bases, with 7 bases separating them. The CDR3 here is CASSLEASSGNTIYF. The CDR3 DNA sequence: TGCGCCAGCAGCTTGGAGGCAAGCTCTGGAAACACCATATATTTT.

This clonotype showed up just a few times. This chain joins TRBV3-1 and TRBJ1-1; D remains unclear. This CDR3 has 14 residues. CDR1 is LGHDT and CDR2 is YNNKEL in the germline V gene (reference sequence). Trimming cost V 1 base and J 1 base, with 7 bases left between them. The CDR3 DNA is TGTGCCAGCAGCCAAGCGTATGGGAACACTGAAGCTTTCTTT. It yields the protein CASSQAYGNTEAFF.

This clonotype was counted many times. J is TRBJ1-4 and V is TRBV3-1; D remains unclear. The CDR3 totals 14 residues. V lost 1 base and J 2 bases, leaving 5 bases between the germline ends. Germline lookup yields CDR1 LGHDT and CDR2 YNNKEL (reference sequence). CDR3 nucleotides: TGTGCCAGCAGCCAAGCCGGGACTAATGAAAAACTGTTTTTT. Its translation is CASSQAGTNEKLFF.

The table lists this clonotype with a few counts. The gene calls are TRBV5-1 and TRBJ2-6; D is possibly TRBD1 (5 bases). Germline values: CDR1 SGHRS, CDR2 YFSETQ. V was shortened by 5 bases and J by 3 bases, with 6 bases between the two germline ends. The CDR3 is 13 amino acids. CDR3 residues: CASRGDGANVLTF. The CDR3 nucleotides read TGCGCCAGCAGAGGGGATGGGGCCAACGTCCTGACTTTC.

This clonotype was seen only a few times. The gene calls are TRBV28 and TRBJ2-7; D unclear. The germline CDR1 and CDR2 sequences are MDHEN and SYDVKM. Between the trimmed V and J ends, which lost 5 bases and 7 bases, there was a span of 9 bases. This CDR3 region has 11 residues. CDR3 in DNA: TGTGCCAGCAGTGCCGGGTTTGAGCAGTACGTC. Translation: CASSAGFEQYV.

This clonotype was observed a handful of times. This sequence joins TRBV5-1 and TRBJ1-2, with D perhaps matching TRBD1 (5 bases). The V gene lost 0 bases and the J gene lost 2 bases, with 11 bases spanning the gap. The V gene's germline CDR1 is SGHRS and CDR2 YFSETQ. CDR3 size: 15 residues. CDR3: CASSLEGRANYGYTF. CDR3 sequence (DNA): TGCGCCAGCAGCTTGGAGGGCAGGGCAAACTATGGCTACACCTTC.

The table lists this clonotype with a few counts. V and J are TRBV12-3 or TRBV12-4 and TRBJ1-1; 8 bases are a match to TRBD1. V dropped 5 bases and J dropped 2; count of bases not matched to a gene: 16. The CDR3 has 18 residues. CDR3 DNA: TGTGCCAGCAGTATGGGTGGGGGACTCGGACAGGGAAACACTGAAGCTTTCTTT. Protein product: CASSMGGGLGQGNTEAFF.

This clonotype has just a few counts. The rearrangement uses TRBV30 and TRBJ2-3; a weak D match, TRBD2 (5 bases). The CDR3 runs 12 residues. The germline V gene has CDR1 GTSNPN and CDR2 SVGIG (reference sequence). V lost 8 bases and J lost 0, with 9 bases in between. The CDR3 bases are TGTGCCGGATCTAGCAGCACAGATACGCAGTATTTT. This sequence encodes CAGSSSTDTQYF.

This clonotype was recorded at least ten times. The V gene is TRBV20-1, the J gene TRBJ1-5, with TRBD1 matching over 7 bases. The CDR3 consists of 13 residues. CDR1 is DFQATT, CDR2 SNEGSKA, per germline (reference sequence). With V trimmed by 5 bases and J by 5 bases, 6 bases remained unmatched. CDR3 protein: CSAVPQGDQPQHF. DNA of the CDR3: TGCAGTGCTGTACCCCAGGGGGATCAGCCCCAGCATTTT.

The table lists this clonotype with many counts. The rearrangement links TRBV5-1 to TRBJ2-3; TRBD2 matches 7 bases. The CDR3 is 13 amino acids. Germline CDR1 reads SGHRS; CDR2 reads YFSETQ. V gave up 3 bases and J gave up 6 bases; unmatched junction bases: 4. CDR3 sequence: CASSSTGRDTQYF. The CDR3 bases are TGCGCCAGCAGCTCCACCGGGAGGGATACGCAGTATTTT.

The V and J genes are TRBV9 and TRBJ2-1, with unresolved D. The CDR3 covers 13 residues. Germline V gives CDR1 SGDLS, CDR2 YYNGEE. The V end was cut by 4 bases, the J end by 6 bases, with 11 bases between. The CDR3 sequence: CASSPRQRNEQFF. The CDR3 nucleotides are TGTGCCAGCAGCCCCCGGCAGCGCAATGAGCAGTTCTTC.

This clonotype was seen only a few times. This chain connects TRBV5-1 to TRBJ1-2, with D maybe TRBD1 (6 bases). The CDR3 has 15 amino acids. In germline, CDR1 is SGHRS, CDR2 YFSETQ. The V and J ends lost 4 bases and 7 bases respectively, with 20 bases between them. CDR3 in amino acids: CASSPRGQQGGGYTF. CDR3 nucleotide sequence: TGCGCCAGCAGCCCCCGGGGACAACAGGGAGGTGGCTACACCTTC.

The sample holds a few counts of this clonotype. V is TRBV29-1 and J is TRBJ1-1; no clear D gene. CDR1 SQVTM and CDR2 ANQGSEA come from the germline V gene. V was cut by 3 bases and J by 3 bases, with 5 bases left in between. The CDR3 consists of 11 residues. The DNA for the CDR3 is TGCAGCGTTGACTCAGACACTGAAGCTTTCTTT. Translating gives CSVDSDTEAFF. Combining the CDR3 with reference TRBV29-1 and TRBJ1-1 gives the whole variable domain SAVISQKPSRDICQRGTSLTIQCQVDSQVTMMFWYRQQPGQSLTLIATANQGSEATYESGFVIDKFPISRPNLTFSTLTVSNMSPEDSSIYLCSVDSDTEAFFGQGTRLTVV.

This clonotype was recorded a few times. V gene TRBV12-3 or TRBV12-4 combines with J gene TRBJ1-2; 12 bases align to TRBD1. Germline trimming cut 6 bases from V and 5 bases from J; bases unmatched to any gene: 7. The CDR3 runs 15 residues. CDR3 in DNA: TGTGCCAGCAGGGATCGGGACAGGGGGCCATATGGCTACACCTTC. Its protein is CASRDRDRGPYGYTF.

V usage is TRBV6-5 and J usage is TRBJ2-1; no clear D. Per germline, CDR1 MNHEY and CDR2 SVGAGI. Trimming cost V 10 bases and J 2 bases, with 9 bases left between them. The CDR3 is 12 residues long. CDR3 residues: CATGGTYNEQFF. Written as DNA, the CDR3 is TGTGCCACGGGCGGCACCTACAATGAGCAGTTCTTC.

This clonotype was recorded a few times. The genes are TRBV10-3 and TRBJ2-5; 8 nucleotides match TRBD1. Germline V lookup: CDR1 ENHRY, CDR2 SYGVKD. V dropped 4 bases and J dropped 4; count of bases not matched to a gene: 2. The CDR3 has 13 residues. The CDR3 protein is CAISADRVETQYF. The CDR3, as DNA: TGTGCCATCAGTGCGGACAGGGTAGAGACCCAGTACTTC.

This clonotype was recorded a few times. This chain connects TRBV30 to TRBJ2-5, with TRBD2 matching 8 bases. Germline V lookup: CDR1 GTSNPN, CDR2 SVGIG (reference sequence). This CDR3 contains 14 residues. J gave up 1 base and V 4 bases, and 5 bases lay outside the gene matches. The CDR3 spells CAWKASGFQETQYF. The CDR3 nucleotides are TGTGCCTGGAAGGCTAGCGGGTTCCAAGAGACCCAGTACTTC.

This clonotype was counted between two and nine times. The V gene is TRBV5-1, the J gene TRBJ2-3; 14 positions match TRBD2. There are 18 residues in the CDR3. The V gene's germline CDR1 is SGHRS and CDR2 YFSETQ. With V trimmed by 3 bases and J by 0 bases, 6 bases remained unmatched. The CDR3 sequence is CASSSGLAGGFSTDTQYF. The CDR3 DNA follows: TGCGCCAGCAGCTCAGGACTAGCGGGGGGCTTTAGCACAGATACGCAGTATTTT.

This clonotype was recorded a few times. The gene calls are TRBV5-1 and TRBJ2-3; TRBD2 might be the D (5 bases). This CDR3 region has 15 residues. Germline V lookup: CDR1 SGHRS, CDR2 YFSETQ. V was trimmed by 0 bases and J by 4 bases, leaving 12 bases between them. The CDR3 nucleotides read TGCGCCAGCAGCTTGGATGGGCTAGCTTCAGATACGCAGTATTTT. Translation gives CASSLDGLASDTQYF.

Many counts were recorded for this clonotype. The rearrangement uses TRBV27 and TRBJ2-5; the D call may be TRBD1 or TRBD2 (5 bases each). The germline V gene encodes CDR1 MNHEY and CDR2 SMNVEV (reference sequence). Trimming cost V 5 bases and J 4 bases, with 17 bases left between them. The CDR3 is made up of 15 amino acids. As DNA, the CDR3 is TGTGCCAGCAGTCCAGTAAGGGAGAGGGGAGAGACCCAGTACTTC. Protein product: CASSPVRERGETQYF.

Concerning this clonotype: One end of the junction is discordant with germline, which a read error may explain. The chain combines TRBV11-3 with TRBJ2-1; the D call may be TRBD1 or TRBD2 (5 bases each). CDR1 and CDR2 from the germline V gene are SGHNT and YENEEA. CDR3 length: 12 amino acids. The CDR3: CVSSLRGDEQFF. The CDR3 DNA is TGTGTCAGCAGTCTACGGGGCGATGAGCAGTTCTTC.

The V and J genes are TRBV11-2 and TRBJ1-3; D gene unclear. Germline V gene lookup returns CDR1 SGHAT and CDR2 FQNNGV. V lost 5 bases to trimming and J lost 0 bases, with 11 bases between them. This CDR3 contains 15 residues. CDR3 amino acids: CASSLRPGSGNTIYF. The CDR3 bases are TGTGCCAGCAGCCTAAGGCCCGGCTCTGGAAACACCATATATTTT.

This clonotype has more than one count but fewer than ten. This chain joins TRBV10-3 and TRBJ2-2; D not resolved. The CDR3 is made up of 12 amino acids. Germline V lookup: CDR1 ENHRY, CDR2 SYGVKD. V lost 7 bases and J 1 base, leaving 4 bases between the germline ends. The CDR3 DNA is TGTGCCATCAAAAGGAACACCGGGGAGCTGTTTTTT. Translating gives CAIKRNTGELFF.

The CDR3 sequence is CASSAGTGGAEQYV. Written as DNA, the CDR3 is TGTGCCAGCAGCGCCGGGACAGGGGGCGCCGAGCAGTACGTC. The gene calls are TRBV9 and TRBJ2-7, with 12 bases that match TRBD1. The CDR3 has 14 residues. Trimming took 3 bases from V and 6 from J; bases not matched to a gene: 4. CDR1 SGDLS and CDR2 YYNGEE come from the germline V gene.

This chain joins TRBV5-1 and TRBJ2-2; tentatively, D is TRBD1 or TRBD2 (6 bases each). V lost 0 bases and J lost 4, with 16 bases in between. Germline values: CDR1 SGHRS, CDR2 YFSETQ. The CDR3 runs 17 residues. The DNA of the CDR3 is TGCGCCAGCAGCTTGGATATTGGCAGGGGAGGCACCGGGGAGCTGTTTTTT. This sequence encodes CASSLDIGRGGTGELFF.

V is TRBV28 and J is TRBJ2-4; D possibly corresponds to TRBD1 (6 bases). This CDR3 region has 14 residues. V lost 3 bases, J lost 6 bases, and 12 bases lay in between. Per the germline V gene, CDR1 is MDHEN and CDR2 is SYDVKM. CDR3 region: CASSLWTEGNIQYF. CDR3 nucleotide sequence: TGTGCCAGCAGTTTGTGGACAGAGGGAAACATTCAGTACTTC.

This clonotype was observed a few times. The rearrangement links TRBV5-1 to TRBJ1-2, with 7 positions matching TRBD1. V trimming: 5 bases; J trimming: 8 bases; junction bases outside the gene matches: 12. The CDR3 length is 14 residues. Looked up from germline, CDR1 is SGHRS and CDR2 is YFSETQ. CDR3 nucleotide sequence: TGCGCCAGCAGGATTGATGCCGGGACAGAAGGCTACACCTTC. As protein: CASRIDAGTEGYTF.

The chain links TRBV3-1 to TRBJ2-1, with no clear D. The CDR3 totals 14 residues. V was cut by 5 bases and J by 7 bases, with 15 bases left in between. In germline, CDR1 is LGHDT, CDR2 YNNKEL (reference sequence). CDR3 nucleotides: TGTGCCAGCAGCAGCCCCCATAATGGGAATGAGCAGTTCTTC. Amino acid sequence: CASSSPHNGNEQFF.

This clonotype has at least ten counts. The chain employs TRBV7-7 and TRBJ2-5; D is unresolved. CDR1 and CDR2 from the germline V gene are SSHAT and FNYEAQ (reference sequence). The germline V and J ends were trimmed by 3 bases and 3 bases, with 8 bases remaining between them. This CDR3 is built from 13 residues. The CDR3 is CASSLASKETQYF. Here the CDR3 DNA reads TGTGCCAGCAGCTTGGCCTCCAAAGAGACCCAGTACTTC.

This clonotype occurred a few times. The CDR3 here is CASSLGGLDEQFF. CDR3 nucleotide sequence: TGTGCCAGCAGTTTGGGTGGGCTCGATGAGCAGTTCTTC. The rearrangement uses TRBV28 and TRBJ2-1, with no clear D. The CDR3 has 13 amino acids. Germline lookup yields CDR1 MDHEN and CDR2 SYDVKM. V lost 3 bases and J 8 bases, leaving 11 bases between the germline ends. The variable domain in full, with the rest retrieved from reference TRBV28 and TRBJ2-1, is DVKVTQSSRYLVKRTGEKVFLECVQDMDHENMFWYRQDPGLGLRLIYFSYDVKMKEKGDIPEGYSVSREKKERFSLILESASTNQTSMYLCASSLGGLDEQFFGPGTRLTVL.

This clonotype was observed a handful of times. The chain couples TRBV28 to TRBJ2-2; D might be TRBD1 (5 bases). Germline CDR1 is MDHEN and CDR2 is SYDVKM. V lost 5 bases, J lost 3 bases, and 19 bases lay in between. The CDR3 consists of 17 residues. This CDR3 is CASSRIGVSPHTGELFF. The CDR3 DNA sequence: TGTGCCAGCAGTCGGATAGGGGTATCGCCCCACACCGGGGAGCTGTTTTTT.